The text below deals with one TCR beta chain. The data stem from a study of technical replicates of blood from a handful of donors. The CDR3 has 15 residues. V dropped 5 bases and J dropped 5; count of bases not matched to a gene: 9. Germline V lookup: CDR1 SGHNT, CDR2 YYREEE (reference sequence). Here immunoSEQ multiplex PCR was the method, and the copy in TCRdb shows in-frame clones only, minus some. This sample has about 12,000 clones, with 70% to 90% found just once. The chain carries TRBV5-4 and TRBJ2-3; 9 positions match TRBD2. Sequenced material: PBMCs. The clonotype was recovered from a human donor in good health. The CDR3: CASSILAGGGDTQYF. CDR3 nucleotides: TGTGCCAGCAGTATACTAGCGGGTGGCGGAGATACGCAGTATTTT.